The 21 T cell receptor beta chains given below trace back to one sample, sequenced in a study of T cell repertoires in cytomegalovirus infection. TCRdb fed the reads into MiXCR, producing one record per CDR3 protein. The repertoire consists of nearly 550,000 distinct CDR3 sequences, with about 17% occurring once and the leading ten covering more than 20%. Specimen: CD8+ T cells from PBMCs. The receptors were gathered from a human donor in good health (CMV status not recorded). Some clones in this sample may be carry-over from other donors' samples.

This clonotype has a count of ten or more. The chain combines TRBV7-9 with TRBJ1-1, with a tentative D call TRBD1 (5 bases). This CDR3 comprises 14 residues. Germline-derived CDR1 and CDR2 are SEHNR and FQNEAQ (reference sequence). Trimming took 8 bases from V and 0 from J, leaving 13 bases between them. Here the CDR3 DNA reads TGTGCCAGCCAAAGACCAGGGTTGAACACTGAAGCTTTCTTT. It specifies CASQRPGLNTEAFF.

This rearrangement joins TRBV12-3 or TRBV12-4 to TRBJ2-7, with D perhaps being TRBD1 or TRBD2 (6 bases each). CDR3 size: 15 residues. The ends were cut back, 6 bases at V and 10 bases at J, with 25 bases in the middle. The CDR3 nucleotides read TGTGCCAGCAGCTCGGGAGCCAGGGGTTCCTACGCCCAGTACTTC. Protein sequence: CASSSGARGSYAQYF.

Comments on this clonotype: One end of the junction does not line up with germline, which may come from a read error. The chain couples TRBV7-3 to TRBJ2-1, with 7 nucleotides matching TRBD2. CDR3 length: 14 amino acids. Germline V gives CDR1 SGHTA, CDR2 FQGTGA. The chain's CDR3 is CASSPLAEDNEQFF. The DNA of the CDR3 is TGTGCAAGCAGCCCGCTAGCGGAAGACAATGAGCAGTTCTTC.

This clonotype was recorded at least ten times. The genes are TRBV2 and TRBJ2-1, with TRBD2 identical over 12 bases. The V and J ends lost 2 bases and 5 bases, in that order; junction bases with no gene match: 16. Germline V gene lookup returns CDR1 SNHLY and CDR2 FYNNEI. The CDR3 length is 20 residues. CDR3 sequence: CASSELLKGLAGQGDNEQFF. In DNA form, the CDR3 reads TGTGCCAGCAGTGAACTCCTAAAGGGACTAGCGGGCCAGGGAGACAATGAGCAGTTCTTC. Full variable domain (rest looked up from reference TRBV2 and TRBJ2-1): EPEVTQTPSHQVTQMGQEVILRCVPISNHLYFYWYRQILGQKVEFLVSFYNNEISEKSEIFDDQFSVERPDGSNFTLKIRSTKLEDSAMYFCASSELLKGLAGQGDNEQFFGPGTRLTVL.

The chain joins TRBV4-2 to TRBJ1-2, with 7 nucleotides matching TRBD1. Germline CDR1 reads LGHNA; CDR2 reads YNFKEQ. V lost 2 bases, J lost 2 bases, and 8 bases stayed unmatched. The CDR3 spans 16 residues. CDR3 amino acids: CASSQTGQVPNYGYTF. In DNA form, the CDR3 reads TGTGCCAGCAGCCAAACCGGACAGGTCCCCAACTATGGCTACACCTTC.

Remarks on this clonotype: No conserved phenylalanine or tryptophan is present at the end of the CDR3, so a read error is the likely explanation. The rearrangement uses TRBV20-1 and TRBJ1-1; D remains unclear. The V gene lost 6 bases and the J gene lost 4 bases, with 12 bases spanning the gap. CDR1 and CDR2 (germline): DFQATT, SNEGSKA (reference sequence). The length of the CDR3 is 12 residues. In nucleotides, the CDR3 is TGCAGTGCAGAGTCTCCGAGCACTGAAGCTTTCATT. It encodes CSAESPSTEAFI.

Many counts were recorded for this clonotype. The rearrangement links TRBV2 to TRBJ2-3; D call uncertain. Germline values: CDR1 SNHLY, CDR2 FYNNEI. The CDR3 totals 15 residues. Trimming pared 6 bases from V and 0 bases from J, leaving 13 bases between. Here the CDR3 reads CASRSVIASTDTQYF. DNA of the CDR3: TGTGCCAGCAGGTCCGTCATCGCTAGCACAGATACGCAGTATTTT.

This clonotype came up many times. This chain uses TRBV7-6 with TRBJ2-2; tentatively, D is TRBD1 or TRBD2 (5 bases each). CDR1 is SGHVS, CDR2 FNYEAQ, per germline. V shed 5 bases and J shed 5 bases, with 12 bases lying between them. The CDR3 totals 14 residues. The CDR3 reads CASSRGEYTGELFF. The CDR3 DNA sequence: TGTGCCAGCAGCCGAGGGGAGTATACCGGGGAGCTGTTTTTT. Full variable domain (remainder filled in from reference TRBV7-6 and TRBJ2-2): GAGVSQSPRYKVTKRGQDVALRCDPISGHVSLYWYRQALGQGPEFLTYFNYEAQQDKSGLPNDRFSAERPEGSISTLTIQRTEQRDSAMYRCASSRGEYTGELFFGEGSRLTVL.

CDR3 in DNA: TGTGCTAGTGTTGCGGGGGGACCCTACAATGAGCAGTTCTTC. Encoded protein: CASVAGGPYNEQFF. This chain joins TRBV12-5 and TRBJ2-1; TRBD2 aligns across 8 bases. Germline-derived CDR1 and CDR2 are LGHNT and FRNRAP. The length of the CDR3 is 14 residues. The V segment lost 7 bases and the J segment 2 bases; nucleotides outside the gene matches: 4.

This clonotype was seen many times. The chain links TRBV12-3 or TRBV12-4 to TRBJ2-6; no reliable D call. The CDR3 consists of 18 residues. Trimming stripped 0 bases from V and 0 bases from J, with 12 bases between. This chain's CDR3 is CASSLAELQTSGANVLTF. Here the CDR3 DNA reads TGTGCCAGCAGTTTAGCCGAACTCCAAACCTCTGGGGCCAACGTCCTGACTTTC.

The genes are TRBV9 and TRBJ2-1, with TRBD2 matching 8 bases. The V segment lost 3 bases and the J segment 13 bases; nucleotides outside the gene matches: 3. The CDR3 is 11 amino acids. Germline CDR1 and CDR2: SGDLS and YYNGEE. CDR3 sequence: CASSGSGGQFF. The CDR3 nucleotides are TGTGCCAGCAGCGGAAGCGGGGGACAGTTCTTC.

The sample holds a few counts of this clonotype. This may arise from a read error, as a much more abundant clone is one base away. This chain uses TRBV11-2 with TRBJ2-3; D is unclear. Germline V gives CDR1 SGHAT, CDR2 FQNNGV. This CDR3 has 12 residues. Trimming left V 5 bases short and J 4 bases short, with 7 bases between. Here the CDR3 reads CASSPAADTQYF. The CDR3 coding sequence is TGTGCCAGCAGCCCGGCGGCAGATACGCAGTATTTT.

This clonotype was counted ten times or more. In DNA form, the CDR3 reads TGTGCCAGCAGTTTTTTTCAGCCTAGCGGGTACCAAGAGACCCAGTACTTC. Amino acid sequence: CASSFFQPSGYQETQYF. The chain links TRBV28 to TRBJ2-5, with 8 bases identical to TRBD2. The ends lost 3 bases at V and 0 bases at J; junction bases unmatched: 9. The CDR3 runs 17 residues. The germline V gene has CDR1 MDHEN and CDR2 SYDVKM.

The gene calls are TRBV5-4 and TRBJ2-1; D is undetermined. The CDR3 has 12 amino acids. Germline V gene sequence: CDR1 SGHNT, CDR2 YYREEE (reference sequence). The germline V and J ends were trimmed by 1 base and 7 bases, with 6 bases remaining between them. For the CDR3, the DNA is TGTGCCAGCAGCTTGACCGCGAATGAGCAGTTCTTC. Translating gives CASSLTANEQFF.

This clonotype occurred a few times. The chain links TRBV27 to TRBJ2-3; TRBD2 might be the D (6 bases). Between the trimmed V and J ends, which lost 6 bases and 3 bases, there was a span of 16 bases. CDR1 and CDR2 from the germline V gene are MNHEY and SMNVEV (reference sequence). The CDR3 runs to 15 residues. The CDR3 region is CASSPRRDLTDTQYF. The CDR3 nucleotides read TGTGCCAGCAGCCCCCGCCGGGACTTAACAGATACGCAGTATTTT.

This clonotype was counted many times. The rearrangement joins TRBV7-8 to TRBJ2-1; 7 nucleotides match TRBD2. With V trimmed by 1 base and J by 7 bases, 10 bases remained unmatched. The CDR3 is 16 residues long. Germline lookup yields CDR1 SGHVS and CDR2 FQNEAQ. CDR3 in DNA: TGTGCCAGCAGCTTAGACGGGAGGTATATAGTGAATGAGCAGTTCTTC. Its protein product is CASSLDGRYIVNEQFF.

This sequence joins TRBV27 and TRBJ1-2, with D hard to call. Trimming pared 2 bases from V and 5 bases from J, leaving 9 bases between. Germline V CDR1 and CDR2: MNHEY, SMNVEV (reference sequence). The CDR3 length is 13 residues. The CDR3 sequence is CASSLESGYGYTF. The DNA of the CDR3 is TGTGCCAGCAGTTTAGAAAGCGGGTATGGCTACACCTTC.

This clonotype showed up many times. The chain employs TRBV7-3 and TRBJ1-1; 8 bases map to TRBD1. The CDR3 extends over 16 amino acids. Germline V gene sequence: CDR1 SGHTA, CDR2 FQGTGA. V lost 3 bases, J lost 1 base, and 7 bases stayed unmatched. The CDR3 sequence is CASSLTYGTGNTEAFF. As DNA, the CDR3 is TGTGCCAGCAGCTTGACTTACGGGACAGGGAACACTGAAGCTTTCTTT.

This clonotype was counted many times. The V gene is TRBV7-6, the J gene TRBJ2-6; no firm D call. With 1 base removed from V and 0 bases from J, the gap between germline ends came to 13 bases. CDR3 size: 18 residues. Germline V gives CDR1 SGHVS, CDR2 FNYEAQ. The CDR3 nucleotides are TGTGCCAGCAGCTTAGAAGGATTAACTATCTCTGGGGCCAACGTCCTGACTTTC. Protein product: CASSLEGLTISGANVLTF.

This chain connects TRBV10-3 to TRBJ2-5, with a possible D match to TRBD2 (7 bases). The germline V and J ends were trimmed by 6 bases and 4 bases, with 21 bases remaining between them. CDR3 size: 16 residues. CDR1 ENHRY and CDR2 SYGVKD come from the germline V gene. DNA for the CDR3: TGTGCCATCAGGGAAGGTGGGGGGGCTGCGCGAGAGACCCAGTACTTC. Translation gives CAIREGGGAARETQYF.

V gene TRBV3-1 combines with J gene TRBJ1-2; a weak D match, TRBD1 (6 bases). The V end lost 4 bases, the J end lost 3 bases, and 15 bases lay between the germline ends. The germline V gene encodes CDR1 LGHDT and CDR2 YNNKEL (reference sequence). The CDR3 consists of 15 residues. The CDR3 bases are TGTGCCAGCAGCCCCTACTCAGGGGCAGACTATGGCTACACCTTC. This translates into CASSPYSGADYGYTF. Full variable domain (remainder filled in from reference TRBV3-1 and TRBJ1-2): DTAVSQTPKYLVTQMGNDKSIKCEQNLGHDTMYWYKQDSKKFLKIMFSYNNKELIINETVPNRFSPKSPDKAHLNLHINSLELGDSAVYFCASSPYSGADYGYTFGSGTRLTVV.